Listed below are T cell receptor beta chains from one sample, sequenced in a study of CD8 T cells in ankylosing spondylitis. Using its own MiXCR run on the 5' RACE reads, TCRdb lists one record per CDR3 protein. The sample consists of about 200,000 distinct CDR3 sequences, roughly 6.6% of them appearing once. Sequences were obtained from blood, either unsorted or a sorted T cell fraction (not recorded which). Receptors originate from a male donor with ankylosing spondylitis. Each CDR3 is given with its conserved first and last residue. D genes are given only for firm matches. Only some rows state a clone size, as once, few, many or a class for expanded clones.

d_call: .; v_call: TRBV19; j_call: TRBJ1-1; clone_size: .; cdr3_nt: TGTGCCAGTAGTATGTGGTCCAGGCAGCCTGAAGCTTTCTTT; cdr3_aa: CASSMWSRQPEAFF
d_call: TRBD2; v_call: TRBV6-2/TRBV6-3; j_call: TRBJ2-3; clone_size: many; cdr3_nt: TGTGCCAGCGCCGACGGGACTAGCGGGGTGACAGATACGCAGTATTTT; cdr3_aa: CASADGTSGVTDTQYF
d_call: .; v_call: TRBV5-1; j_call: TRBJ2-7; clone_size: many; cdr3_nt: TGCGCCAGCAGCAGCAGGAGCTCCTACGAGCAGTACTTC; cdr3_aa: CASSSRSSYEQYF
d_call: TRBD1; v_call: TRBV28; j_call: TRBJ2-3; clone_size: many; cdr3_nt: TGTGCCAGCAGTGCGACAGGGGCTAGCACAGATACGCAGTATTTT; cdr3_aa: CASSATGASTDTQYF
d_call: .; v_call: TRBV5-6; j_call: TRBJ2-1; clone_size: .; cdr3_nt: TGTGCCAGCAGCGAATCCGGGATCACCTTCTACAATGAGCAGTTCTTC; cdr3_aa: CASSESGITFYNEQFF
d_call: .; v_call: TRBV27; j_call: TRBJ1-1; clone_size: many; cdr3_nt: TGTGCCAGCAGTTCGGGGGGGAACACTGAAGCTTTCTTT; cdr3_aa: CASSSGGNTEAFF
d_call: .; v_call: TRBV15; j_call: TRBJ2-2; clone_size: many; cdr3_nt: TGTGCCACCAGCAGGACAGGCGCCTTCGGCACCGGGGAGCTGTTTTTT; cdr3_aa: CATSRTGAFGTGELFF
d_call: TRBD1; v_call: TRBV7-9; j_call: TRBJ2-7; clone_size: few; cdr3_nt: TGTGCCAGCGATCCCCCTACAGGGGATTCCTACGAGCAGTACTTC; cdr3_aa: CASDPPTGDSYEQYF
d_call: .; v_call: TRBV7-6; j_call: TRBJ1-1; clone_size: many; cdr3_nt: TGTGCCAGCAGCTTAGGGCCCGGGGAAAACACTGAAGCTTTCTTT; cdr3_aa: CASSLGPGENTEAFF
d_call: TRBD2; v_call: TRBV28; j_call: TRBJ2-1; clone_size: .; cdr3_nt: TGTGCCAGCAGTTTTGGAACTAGCGGCTACAATGAGCAGTTCTTC; cdr3_aa: CASSFGTSGYNEQFF
d_call: .; v_call: TRBV20-1; j_call: TRBJ2-1; clone_size: many; cdr3_nt: TGCAGTGCTAGAGATAAGACCTACAATGAGCAGTTCTTC; cdr3_aa: CSARDKTYNEQFF
d_call: .; v_call: TRBV7-9; j_call: TRBJ2-2; clone_size: many; cdr3_nt: TGTGCCAGCAGCTTAGAGCCAGGTTGGACCGGGGAGCTGTTTTTT; cdr3_aa: CASSLEPGWTGELFF
d_call: TRBD2; v_call: TRBV20-1; j_call: TRBJ2-1; clone_size: many; cdr3_nt: TGCAGTGCTATCAGCGGGAGTGGGTACAATGAGCAGTTCTTC; cdr3_aa: CSAISGSGYNEQFF
d_call: TRBD1; v_call: TRBV2; j_call: TRBJ1-2; clone_size: many; cdr3_nt: TGTGCCAGCAGAGTCGACAGGGCCGGCTATGGCTACACCTTC; cdr3_aa: CASRVDRAGYGYTF
d_call: .; v_call: TRBV5-6; j_call: TRBJ1-3; clone_size: many; cdr3_nt: TGTGCCAGCAGTTGGACAGTACACTCTGGAAACACCATATATTTT; cdr3_aa: CASSWTVHSGNTIYF
d_call: .; v_call: TRBV7-9; j_call: TRBJ2-3; clone_size: .; cdr3_nt: TGTGCCAGCAGCTCTCGACTCACAGATACGCAGTATTTT; cdr3_aa: CASSSRLTDTQYF
d_call: .; v_call: TRBV20-1; j_call: TRBJ2-7; clone_size: many; cdr3_nt: TGCAGTGCTTCCCACAGGTACACCTACGAGCAGTACTTC; cdr3_aa: CSASHRYTYEQYF
d_call: TRBD2; v_call: TRBV5-1; j_call: TRBJ2-1; clone_size: few; cdr3_nt: TGCGCCAGCAGCTTGGGTAGCGGGAGGGCGGGAAATGAGCAGTTCTTC; cdr3_aa: CASSLGSGRAGNEQFF
d_call: .; v_call: TRBV25-1; j_call: TRBJ2-7; clone_size: many; cdr3_nt: TGTGCCAGCAGTGCGCCAGGGTCCTACGAGCAGTACTTC; cdr3_aa: CASSAPGSYEQYF
d_call: .; v_call: TRBV2; j_call: TRBJ1-1; clone_size: few; cdr3_nt: TGTGCCATCCGGGGGGGTTCTAGCACTGAAGCTTTCTTT; cdr3_aa: CAIRGGSSTEAFF
d_call: .; v_call: TRBV4-3; j_call: TRBJ1-1; clone_size: many; cdr3_nt: TGCGCCAGCAGTCAAGATACGGGGAACACTGAAGCTTTCTTT; cdr3_aa: CASSQDTGNTEAFF
d_call: TRBD2; v_call: TRBV20-1; j_call: TRBJ2-3; clone_size: few; cdr3_nt: TGCAGTGCTAGAGTTAGCGGGAGATACGTTAGAGATACGCAGTATTTT; cdr3_aa: CSARVSGRYVRDTQYF
d_call: TRBD2; v_call: TRBV16; j_call: TRBJ2-1; clone_size: many; cdr3_nt: TGTGCCAGCAGCCAATCGGGGGGGAACAATGAGCAGTTCTTC; cdr3_aa: CASSQSGGNNEQFF
d_call: .; v_call: TRBV30; j_call: TRBJ2-7; clone_size: few; cdr3_nt: TGTGCCTGGGGCGTAAATTCCTACGAGCAGTACTTC; cdr3_aa: CAWGVNSYEQYF
d_call: .; v_call: TRBV10-3; j_call: TRBJ2-1; clone_size: .; cdr3_nt: TGTGCCATCAGTGAGACTTTTGCTGAGCAGTTCTTC; cdr3_aa: CAISETFAEQFF
d_call: .; v_call: TRBV4-1; j_call: TRBJ2-7; clone_size: .; cdr3_nt: TGCGCCAGCAGCCAATACAGGGAATTGTCCTACGAGCAGTACTTC; cdr3_aa: CASSQYRELSYEQYF
d_call: .; v_call: TRBV5-1; j_call: TRBJ2-1; clone_size: many; cdr3_nt: TGCGCCAGCAGCGACCTTGACCTGAATGAGCAGTTCTTC; cdr3_aa: CASSDLDLNEQFF
d_call: .; v_call: TRBV7-6; j_call: TRBJ2-7; clone_size: .; cdr3_nt: TGTGCCAGCAGCTTGTATGCCGGCGAGCAGTACTTC; cdr3_aa: CASSLYAGEQYF
d_call: .; v_call: TRBV4-1; j_call: TRBJ1-2; clone_size: many; cdr3_nt: TGCGCCAGCAGCCAAGTTGGAGTGGAAGGCTACACCTTC; cdr3_aa: CASSQVGVEGYTF
d_call: .; v_call: TRBV7-9; j_call: TRBJ1-4; clone_size: many; cdr3_nt: TGTGCCAGCAATACCGTTAATGAAAAACTGTTTTTT; cdr3_aa: CASNTVNEKLFF
d_call: TRBD2; v_call: TRBV4-1; j_call: TRBJ2-7; clone_size: .; cdr3_nt: TGCGCCAGCAGCCAAGGCCGAGGGACTAGCATTGACGAGCAGTACTTC; cdr3_aa: CASSQGRGTSIDEQYF
d_call: .; v_call: TRBV5-5; j_call: TRBJ2-7; clone_size: many; cdr3_nt: TGTGCCAGCAGCTGGGGCACGGGTCATGAAGGGCAGTACTTC; cdr3_aa: CASSWGTGHEGQYF
d_call: TRBD1; v_call: TRBV12-3/TRBV12-4; j_call: TRBJ2-3; clone_size: many; cdr3_nt: TGTGCCAGCAGACCGGGACAGGCACCTAGCACAGATACGCAGTATTTT; cdr3_aa: CASRPGQAPSTDTQYF
d_call: .; v_call: TRBV19; j_call: TRBJ1-1; clone_size: few; cdr3_nt: TGTGCCAGTAGAGACGGGTTGAACACTGAAGCTTTCTTT; cdr3_aa: CASRDGLNTEAFF
d_call: TRBD2; v_call: TRBV12-3/TRBV12-4; j_call: TRBJ2-5; clone_size: many; cdr3_nt: TGTGCCAGCAGTTTAGCGCTGGGACTAGTGGAGACCCAGTACTTC; cdr3_aa: CASSLALGLVETQYF
d_call: .; v_call: TRBV7-9; j_call: TRBJ2-7; clone_size: many; cdr3_nt: TGTGCCAGCAGCCCACAGGACTACTCCTACGAGCAGTACTTC; cdr3_aa: CASSPQDYSYEQYF
d_call: .; v_call: TRBV6-2/TRBV6-3; j_call: TRBJ2-5; clone_size: .; cdr3_nt: TGTGCCAGCAACCCTTACCCGGGAACGCAAGAGACCCAGTACTTC; cdr3_aa: CASNPYPGTQETQYF
d_call: .; v_call: TRBV20-1; j_call: TRBJ2-5; clone_size: many; cdr3_nt: TGCAGTGCTGAGAGGCGCGTCAGAGAGACCCAGTACTTC; cdr3_aa: CSAERRVRETQYF
d_call: .; v_call: TRBV7-9; j_call: TRBJ2-1; clone_size: many; cdr3_nt: TGTGCCAGCAGCTTCGCGAGAGGGCAGTTCTTC; cdr3_aa: CASSFARGQFF